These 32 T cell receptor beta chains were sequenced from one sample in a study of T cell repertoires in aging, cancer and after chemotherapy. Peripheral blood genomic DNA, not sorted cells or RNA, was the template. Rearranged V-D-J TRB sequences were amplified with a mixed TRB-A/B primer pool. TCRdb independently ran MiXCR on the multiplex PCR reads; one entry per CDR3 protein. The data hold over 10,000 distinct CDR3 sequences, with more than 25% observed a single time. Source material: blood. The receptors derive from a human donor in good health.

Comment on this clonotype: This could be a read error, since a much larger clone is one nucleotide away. CDR3 protein: CASSRDRGYEQYV. CDR3 sequence (DNA): TGTGCCAGCAGCCGCGACAGGGGGTACGAGCAGTACGTC. The chain couples TRBV6-5 to TRBJ2-7; 9 nucleotides agree with TRBD1. Trimming at V came to 6 bases and at J to 4 bases, leaving 4 bases not matched to a gene. There are 13 residues in the CDR3. Germline assignment: CDR1 MNHEY and CDR2 SVGAGI.

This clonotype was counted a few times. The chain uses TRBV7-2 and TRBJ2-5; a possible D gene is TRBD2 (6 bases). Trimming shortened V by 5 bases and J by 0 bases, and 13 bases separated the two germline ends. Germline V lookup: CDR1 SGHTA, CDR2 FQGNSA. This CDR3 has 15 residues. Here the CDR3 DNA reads TGTGCCAGCAGCCCACGGGGGACGTACCAAGAGACCCAGTACTTC. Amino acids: CASSPRGTYQETQYF.

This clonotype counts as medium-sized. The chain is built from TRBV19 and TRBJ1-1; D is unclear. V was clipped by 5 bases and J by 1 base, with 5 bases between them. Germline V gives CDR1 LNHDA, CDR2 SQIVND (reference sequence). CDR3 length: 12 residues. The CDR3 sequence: CASSPANTEAFF. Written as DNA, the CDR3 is TGTGCCAGTAGTCCAGCGAACACTGAAGCTTTCTTT.

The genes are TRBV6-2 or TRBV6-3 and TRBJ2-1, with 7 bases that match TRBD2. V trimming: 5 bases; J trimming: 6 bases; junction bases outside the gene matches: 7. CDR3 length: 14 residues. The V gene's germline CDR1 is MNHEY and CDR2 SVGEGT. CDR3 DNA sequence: TGTGCCAGCAGTACTGGACTAGATTCCAATGAGCAGTTCTTC. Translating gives CASSTGLDSNEQFF.

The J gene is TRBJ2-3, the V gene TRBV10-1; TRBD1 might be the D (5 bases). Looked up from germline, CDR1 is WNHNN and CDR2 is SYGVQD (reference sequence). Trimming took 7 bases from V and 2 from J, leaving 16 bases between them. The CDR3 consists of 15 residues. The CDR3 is CASKRSQEPTDTQYF. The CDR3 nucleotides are TGCGCCAGCAAAAGGTCACAGGAACCCACAGATACGCAGTATTTT.

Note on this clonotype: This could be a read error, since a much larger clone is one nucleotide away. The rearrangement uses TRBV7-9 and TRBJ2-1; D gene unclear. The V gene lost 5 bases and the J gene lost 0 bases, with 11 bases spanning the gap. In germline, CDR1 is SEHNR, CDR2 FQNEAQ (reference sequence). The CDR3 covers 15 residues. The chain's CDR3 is CASSPRSSSYNEQFF. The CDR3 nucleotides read TGTGCCAGCAGCCCCCGGTCCTCCTCCTACAATGAGCAGTTCTTC.

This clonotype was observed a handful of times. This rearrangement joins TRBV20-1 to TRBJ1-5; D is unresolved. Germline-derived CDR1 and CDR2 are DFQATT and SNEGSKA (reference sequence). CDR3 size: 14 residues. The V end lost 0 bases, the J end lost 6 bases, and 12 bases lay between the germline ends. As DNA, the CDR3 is TGCAGTGCTAGAGATACCCATTTGGCTCAGCCCCAGCATTTT. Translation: CSARDTHLAQPQHF.

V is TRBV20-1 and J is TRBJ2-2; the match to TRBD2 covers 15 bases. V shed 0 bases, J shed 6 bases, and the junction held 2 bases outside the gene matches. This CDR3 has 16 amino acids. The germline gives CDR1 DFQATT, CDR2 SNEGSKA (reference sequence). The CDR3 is CSARDRTSGGAGELFF. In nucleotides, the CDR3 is TGCAGTGCTAGAGATCGGACTAGCGGGGGGGCCGGGGAGCTGTTTTTT.

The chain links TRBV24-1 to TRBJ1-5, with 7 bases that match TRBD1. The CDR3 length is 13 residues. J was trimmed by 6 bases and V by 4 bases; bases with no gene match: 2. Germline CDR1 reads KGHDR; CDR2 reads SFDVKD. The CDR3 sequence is CATSDTGVQPQHF. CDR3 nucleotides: TGTGCCACCAGTGACACAGGGGTTCAGCCCCAGCATTTT.

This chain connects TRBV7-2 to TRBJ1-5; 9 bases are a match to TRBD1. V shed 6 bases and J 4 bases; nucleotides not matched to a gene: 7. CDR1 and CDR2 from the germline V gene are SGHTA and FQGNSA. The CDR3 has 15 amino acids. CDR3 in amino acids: CASREGQGENQPQHF. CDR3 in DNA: TGTGCCAGCAGGGAGGGACAGGGAGAAAATCAGCCCCAGCATTTT.

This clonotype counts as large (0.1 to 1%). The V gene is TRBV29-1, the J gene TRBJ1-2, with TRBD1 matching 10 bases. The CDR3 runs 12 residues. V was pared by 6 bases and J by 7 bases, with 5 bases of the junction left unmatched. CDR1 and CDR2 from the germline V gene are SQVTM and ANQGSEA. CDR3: CSVGDRGRGYTF. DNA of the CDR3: TGCAGCGTGGGGGACAGGGGTCGTGGCTACACCTTC.

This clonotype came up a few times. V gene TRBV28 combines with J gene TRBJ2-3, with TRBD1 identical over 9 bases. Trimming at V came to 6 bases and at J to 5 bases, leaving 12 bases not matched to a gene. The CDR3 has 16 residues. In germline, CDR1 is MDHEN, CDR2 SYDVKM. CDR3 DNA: TGTGCCAGCAGCTCTACCGGGACAGGGTTTGGAGATACGCAGTATTTT. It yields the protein CASSSTGTGFGDTQYF. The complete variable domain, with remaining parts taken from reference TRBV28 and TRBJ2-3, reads DVKVTQSSRYLVKRTGEKVFLECVQDMDHENMFWYRQDPGLGLRLIYFSYDVKMKEKGDIPEGYSVSREKKERFSLILESASTNQTSMYLCASSSTGTGFGDTQYFGPGTRLTVL.

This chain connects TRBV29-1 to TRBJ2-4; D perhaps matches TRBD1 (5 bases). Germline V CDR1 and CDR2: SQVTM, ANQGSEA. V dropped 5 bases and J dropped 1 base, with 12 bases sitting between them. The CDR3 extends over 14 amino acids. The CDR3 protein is CSVRQMGAKNIQYF. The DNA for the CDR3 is TGCAGCGTTCGACAGATGGGGGCCAAAAACATTCAGTACTTC.

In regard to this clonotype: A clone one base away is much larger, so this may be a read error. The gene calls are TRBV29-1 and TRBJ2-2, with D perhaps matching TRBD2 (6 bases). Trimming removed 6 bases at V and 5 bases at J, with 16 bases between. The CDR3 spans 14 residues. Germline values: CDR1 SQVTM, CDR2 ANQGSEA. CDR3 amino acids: CSVSSGWATGELFF. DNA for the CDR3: TGCAGCGTCTCAAGCGGGTGGGCAACCGGGGAGCTGTTTTTT.

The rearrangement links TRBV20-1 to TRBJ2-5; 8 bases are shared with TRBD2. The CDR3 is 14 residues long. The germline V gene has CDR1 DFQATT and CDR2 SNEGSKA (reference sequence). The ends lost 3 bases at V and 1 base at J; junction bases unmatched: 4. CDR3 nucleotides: TGCAGTGCTAGTCTAGGACTAGCCCAAGAGACCCAGTACTTC. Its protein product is CSASLGLAQETQYF.

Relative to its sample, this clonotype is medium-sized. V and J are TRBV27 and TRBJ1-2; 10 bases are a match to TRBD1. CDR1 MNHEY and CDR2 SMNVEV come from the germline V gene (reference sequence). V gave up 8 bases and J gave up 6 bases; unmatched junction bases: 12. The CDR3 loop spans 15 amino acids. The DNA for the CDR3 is TGTGCCAGCGTAAAATTGGGAGGGACAGGGGATGGCTACACCTTC. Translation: CASVKLGGTGDGYTF.

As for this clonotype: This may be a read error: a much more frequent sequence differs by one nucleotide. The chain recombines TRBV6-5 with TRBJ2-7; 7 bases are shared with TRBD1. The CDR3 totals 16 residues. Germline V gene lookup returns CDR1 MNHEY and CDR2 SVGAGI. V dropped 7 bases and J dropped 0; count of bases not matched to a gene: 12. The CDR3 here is CASMGPTGLSSYEQYV. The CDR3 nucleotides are TGTGCCAGCATGGGACCGACAGGGCTCAGCTCCTACGAGCAGTACGTC.

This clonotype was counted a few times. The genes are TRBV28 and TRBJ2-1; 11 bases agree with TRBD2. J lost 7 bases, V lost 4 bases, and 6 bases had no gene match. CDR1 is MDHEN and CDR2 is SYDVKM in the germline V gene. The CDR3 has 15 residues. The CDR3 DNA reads TGTGCCAGCAGTTCGCACGGGACTAGCGGTAATGAGCAGTTCTTC. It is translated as CASSSHGTSGNEQFF.

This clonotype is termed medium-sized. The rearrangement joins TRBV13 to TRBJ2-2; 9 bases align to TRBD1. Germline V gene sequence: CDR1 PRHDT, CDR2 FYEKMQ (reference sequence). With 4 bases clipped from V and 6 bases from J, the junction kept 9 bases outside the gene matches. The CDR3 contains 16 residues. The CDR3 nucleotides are TGTGCCAGCAGCTACTCCGGGACAGGGCGTTCCGGGGAGCTGTTTTTT. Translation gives CASSYSGTGRSGELFF.

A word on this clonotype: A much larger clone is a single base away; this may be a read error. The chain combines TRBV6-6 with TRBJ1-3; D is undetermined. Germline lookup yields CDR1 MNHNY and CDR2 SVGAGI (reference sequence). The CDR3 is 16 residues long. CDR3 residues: CASRLSVARSGNTTYF. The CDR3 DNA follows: TGTGCCAGCAGGCTATCGGTAGCCCGCTCTGGAAACACCACATATTTT.

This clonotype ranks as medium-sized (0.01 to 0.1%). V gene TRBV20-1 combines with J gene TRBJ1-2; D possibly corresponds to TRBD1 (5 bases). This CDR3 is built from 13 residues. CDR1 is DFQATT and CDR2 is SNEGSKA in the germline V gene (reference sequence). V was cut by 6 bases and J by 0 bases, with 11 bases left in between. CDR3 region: CSATERSNYGYTF. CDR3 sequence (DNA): TGCAGTGCGACAGAGCGGTCTAACTATGGCTACACCTTC.

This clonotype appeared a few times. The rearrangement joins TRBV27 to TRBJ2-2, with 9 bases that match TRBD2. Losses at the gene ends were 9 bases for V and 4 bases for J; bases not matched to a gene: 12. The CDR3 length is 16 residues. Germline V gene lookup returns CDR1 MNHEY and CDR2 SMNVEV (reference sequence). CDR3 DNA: TGTGCCAGTTCGCCGTGGCGGGGGGGCGGCACCGGGGAGCTGTTTTTT. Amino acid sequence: CASSPWRGGGTGELFF.

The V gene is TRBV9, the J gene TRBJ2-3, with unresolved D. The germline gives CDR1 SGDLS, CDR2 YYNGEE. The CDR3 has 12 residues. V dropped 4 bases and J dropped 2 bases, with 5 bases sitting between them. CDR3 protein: CASSPHTDTQYF. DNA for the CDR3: TGTGCCAGCAGCCCTCACACAGATACGCAGTATTTT.

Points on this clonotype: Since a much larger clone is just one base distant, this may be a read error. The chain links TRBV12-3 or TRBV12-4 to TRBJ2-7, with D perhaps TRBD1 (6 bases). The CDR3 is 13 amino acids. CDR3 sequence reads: CVSSFRQVYEQYV. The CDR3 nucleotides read TGTGTCAGCAGTTTCAGACAGGTCTACGAGCAGTACGTC.

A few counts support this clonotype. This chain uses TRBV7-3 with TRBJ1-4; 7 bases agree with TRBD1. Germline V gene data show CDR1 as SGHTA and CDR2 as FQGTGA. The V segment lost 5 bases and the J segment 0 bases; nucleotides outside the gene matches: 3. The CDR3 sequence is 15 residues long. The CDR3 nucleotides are TGTGCCAGCAGCCAAGGACAGGCAACTAATGAAAAACTGTTTTTT. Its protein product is CASSQGQATNEKLFF. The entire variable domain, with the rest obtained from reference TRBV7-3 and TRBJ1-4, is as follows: GAGVSQTPSNKVTEKGKYVELRCDPISGHTALYWYRQSLGQGPEFLIYFQGTGAADDSGLPNDRFFAVRPEGSVSTLKIQRTERGDSAVYLCASSQGQATNEKLFFGSGTQLSVL.

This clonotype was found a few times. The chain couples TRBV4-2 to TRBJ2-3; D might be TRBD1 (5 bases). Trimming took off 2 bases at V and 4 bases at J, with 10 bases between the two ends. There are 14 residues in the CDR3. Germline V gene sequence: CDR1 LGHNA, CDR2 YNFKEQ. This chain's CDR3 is CASSQRTGPDTQYF. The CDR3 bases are TGTGCCAGCAGCCAACGCACAGGCCCAGATACGCAGTATTTT.

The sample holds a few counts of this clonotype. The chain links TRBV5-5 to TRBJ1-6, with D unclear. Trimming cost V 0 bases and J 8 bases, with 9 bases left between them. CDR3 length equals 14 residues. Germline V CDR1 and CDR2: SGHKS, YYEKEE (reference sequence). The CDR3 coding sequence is TGTGCCAGCAGCTTGGAGAACTTCGATTCACCCCTCCACTTT. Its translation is CASSLENFDSPLHF.

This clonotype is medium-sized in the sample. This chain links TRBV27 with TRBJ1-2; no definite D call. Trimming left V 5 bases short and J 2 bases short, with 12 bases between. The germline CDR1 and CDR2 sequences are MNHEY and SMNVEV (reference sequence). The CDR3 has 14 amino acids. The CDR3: CASSRRGRNYGYTF. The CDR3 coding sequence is TGTGCCAGCAGTAGGCGCGGGCGAAACTATGGCTACACCTTC.

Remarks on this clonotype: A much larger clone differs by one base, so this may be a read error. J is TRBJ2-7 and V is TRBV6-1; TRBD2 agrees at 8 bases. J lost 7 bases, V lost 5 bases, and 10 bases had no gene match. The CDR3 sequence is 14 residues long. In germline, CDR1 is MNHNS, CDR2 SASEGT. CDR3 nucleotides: TGTGCCAGCAGTTACTCGGGCGGGGGGAGTGAGCAGTACTTC. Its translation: CASSYSGGGSEQYF.

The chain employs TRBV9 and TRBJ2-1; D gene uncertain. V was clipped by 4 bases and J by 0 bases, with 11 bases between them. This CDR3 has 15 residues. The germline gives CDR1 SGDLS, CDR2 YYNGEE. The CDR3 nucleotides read TGTGCCAGCAGCAAGGACGGTAGCTCCTACAATGAGCAGTTCTTC. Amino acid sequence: CASSKDGSSYNEQFF.

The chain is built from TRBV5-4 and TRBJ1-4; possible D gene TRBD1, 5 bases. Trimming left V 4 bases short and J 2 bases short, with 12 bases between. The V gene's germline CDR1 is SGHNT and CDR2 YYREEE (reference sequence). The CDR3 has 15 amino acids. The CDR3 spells CASSAGGGTNEKLFF. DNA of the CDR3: TGTGCCAGCAGCGCCGGCGGGGGTACTAATGAAAAACTGTTTTTT.

CDR3 sequence: CASSLNPGQPQHF. The CDR3 bases are TGTGCCAGCAGCTTGAATCCCGGTCAGCCCCAGCATTTT. The V gene is TRBV13, the J gene TRBJ1-5, with no clear D. Germline CDR1 PRHDT, CDR2 FYEKMQ (reference sequence). V was cut by 3 bases and J by 6 bases, with 9 bases left in between. This CDR3 spans 13 amino acids. The complete variable domain, with remaining parts taken from reference TRBV13 and TRBJ1-5, reads AAGVIQSPRHLIKEKRETATLKCYPIPRHDTVYWYQQGPGQDPQFLISFYEKMQSDKGSIPDRFSAQQFSDYHSELNMSSLELGDSALYFCASSLNPGQPQHFGDGTRLSIL.